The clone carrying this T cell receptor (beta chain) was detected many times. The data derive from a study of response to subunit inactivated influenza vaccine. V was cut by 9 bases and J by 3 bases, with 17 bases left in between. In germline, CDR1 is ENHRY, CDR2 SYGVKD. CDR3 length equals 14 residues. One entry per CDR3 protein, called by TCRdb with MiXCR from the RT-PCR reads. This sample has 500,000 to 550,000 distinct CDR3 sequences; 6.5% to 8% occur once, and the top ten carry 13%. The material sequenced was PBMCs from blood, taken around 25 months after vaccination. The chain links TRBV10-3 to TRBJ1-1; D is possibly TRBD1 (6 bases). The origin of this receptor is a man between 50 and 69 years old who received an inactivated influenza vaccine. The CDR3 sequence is CAIRPHQGHTEAFF. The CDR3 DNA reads TGTGCCATTCGCCCGCACCAGGGGCACACTGAAGCTTTCTTT.